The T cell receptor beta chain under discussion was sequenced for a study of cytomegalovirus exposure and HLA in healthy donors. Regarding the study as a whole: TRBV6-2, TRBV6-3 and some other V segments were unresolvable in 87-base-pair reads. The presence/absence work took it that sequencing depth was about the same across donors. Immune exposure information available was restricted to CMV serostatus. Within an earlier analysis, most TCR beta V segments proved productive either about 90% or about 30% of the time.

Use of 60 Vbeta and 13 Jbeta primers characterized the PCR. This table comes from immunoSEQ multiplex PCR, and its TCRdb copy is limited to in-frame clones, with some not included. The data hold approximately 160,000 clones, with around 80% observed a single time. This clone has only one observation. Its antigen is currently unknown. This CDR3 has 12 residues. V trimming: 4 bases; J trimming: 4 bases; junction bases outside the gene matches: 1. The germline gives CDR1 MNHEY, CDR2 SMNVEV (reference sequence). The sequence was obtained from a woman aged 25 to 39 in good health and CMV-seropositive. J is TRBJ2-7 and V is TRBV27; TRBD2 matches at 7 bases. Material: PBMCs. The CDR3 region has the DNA TGTGCCAGCAGTTGGGGGGGATACGAGCAGTACTTC. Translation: CASSWGGYEQYF.